The 20 T cell receptor beta chains presented below share a single source sample, sequenced in a study of cytomegalovirus exposure and HLA in healthy donors. This PCR relied on a set of 60 Vbeta primers and 13 Jbeta primers. Clones were sequenced by immunoSEQ multiplex PCR, and TCRdb holds only the in-frame ones, with some missing. The data show roughly 190,000 clones, with 87% seen just once and approximately 1.1% held by the top ten. Material: PBMCs. These receptor sequences come from a boy aged 2 to 10 in good health and CMV-seronegative.

The chain has TRBV9 and TRBJ1-2; D is perhaps TRBD1 (5 bases). The CDR3 is 15 residues long. With 0 bases removed from V and 7 bases from J, the gap between germline ends came to 16 bases. Looked up from germline, CDR1 is SGDLS and CDR2 is YYNGEE. CDR3 bases: TGTGCCAGCAGCGTAGTAACGGGGGGGGATAGTGGCTACACCTTC. Protein sequence: CASSVVTGGDSGYTF. Supplemented by reference TRBV9 and TRBJ1-2, the full variable domain reads DSGVTQTPKHLITATGQRVTLRCSPRSGDLSVYWYQQSLDQGLQFLIQYYNGEERAKGNILERFSAQQFPDLHSELNLSSLELGDSALYFCASSVVTGGDSGYTFGSGTRLTVV.

The V and J genes are TRBV7-8 and TRBJ2-5, with unresolved D. Germline values: CDR1 SGHVS, CDR2 FQNEAQ. The CDR3 is 11 amino acids. V was pared by 4 bases and J by 5 bases, with 5 bases between. The CDR3 loop is CASSYEETQYF. The CDR3 DNA reads TGTGCCAGCAGCTATGAGGAGACCCAGTACTTC.

The genes are TRBV4-1 and TRBJ2-2, with 9 nucleotides matching TRBD1. CDR1 and CDR2 (germline): MGHRA, YSYEKL. The CDR3 spans 16 residues. The trim removed 5 bases at V and 1 base at J, leaving 5 bases unmatched. CDR3: CASSSPGQGNTGELFF. Here the CDR3 DNA reads TGCGCCAGCAGCTCGCCGGGACAGGGGAACACCGGGGAGCTGTTTTTT.

This chain uses TRBV7-9 with TRBJ2-7; possible D gene TRBD1, 5 bases. Germline CDR1 reads SEHNR; CDR2 reads FQNEAQ (reference sequence). The V end was cut by 1 base, the J end by 5 bases, with 18 bases between. This CDR3 contains 16 residues. CDR3 in amino acids: CASSLGAGARRDEQYF. Here the CDR3 DNA reads TGTGCCAGCAGCTTAGGAGCAGGTGCCCGCAGGGACGAGCAGTACTTC.

CDR3 bases: TGTGCCAGTAGCCGCCGGGGGAATGAGCAGTTCTTC. Amino acids: CASSRRGNEQFF. This chain joins TRBV19 and TRBJ2-1; a possible D gene is TRBD2 (6 bases). The CDR3 contains 12 residues. The germline gives CDR1 LNHDA, CDR2 SQIVND (reference sequence). V gave up 6 bases and J gave up 7 bases, with 10 bases separating them.

This chain uses TRBV27 with TRBJ1-5; 10 positions match TRBD1. The CDR3 extends over 14 amino acids. J was trimmed by 7 bases and V by 5 bases; bases with no gene match: 5. Germline CDR1 MNHEY, CDR2 SMNVEV (reference sequence). Here the CDR3 DNA reads TGTGCCAGCAGTCCCGGGACAGGGGTGCAGCCCCAGCATTTT. Its protein is CASSPGTGVQPQHF.

The chain carries TRBV19 and TRBJ2-2; 8 bases map to TRBD2. Germline V gene sequence: CDR1 LNHDA, CDR2 SQIVND (reference sequence). The length of the CDR3 is 17 residues. The ends lost 2 bases at V and 10 bases at J; junction bases unmatched: 15. CDR3 amino acids: CASSIFSGGPTMEELFF. The CDR3 region has the DNA TGTGCCAGTAGTATATTCAGCGGGGGCCCCACGATGGAGGAGCTGTTTTTT.

This clone was counted only a few times. The genes are TRBV6-5 and TRBJ1-1, with 9 bases that match TRBD1. V shed 5 bases and J 4 bases; nucleotides not matched to a gene: 5. Per germline, CDR1 MNHEY and CDR2 SVGAGI. The CDR3 consists of 14 residues. Here the CDR3 reads CASSPTGGSTEAFF. In DNA, the CDR3 is TGTGCCAGCAGTCCGACAGGGGGAAGCACTGAAGCTTTCTTT.

J is TRBJ1-1 and V is TRBV7-2; perhaps TRBD1 as D (5 bases). The length of the CDR3 is 15 residues. Germline values: CDR1 SGHTA, CDR2 FQGNSA. Trimming stripped 0 bases from V and 3 bases from J, with 11 bases between. In DNA, the CDR3 is TGTGCCAGCAGCTTAGCCCCAGGGCAGGACACTGAAGCTTTCTTT. The encoded protein is CASSLAPGQDTEAFF. The whole variable domain, remainder taken from reference TRBV7-2 and TRBJ1-1, is GAGVSQSPSNKVTEKGKDVELRCDPISGHTALYWYRQSLGQGLEFLIYFQGNSAPDKSGLPSDRFSAERTGGSVSTLTIQRTQQEDSAVYLCASSLAPGQDTEAFFGQGTRLTVV.

The chain uses TRBV5-1 and TRBJ2-7; D uncertain. The CDR3 loop spans 14 amino acids. The germline gives CDR1 SGHRS, CDR2 YFSETQ. V was clipped by 0 bases and J by 0 bases, with 7 bases between them. CDR3 nucleotides: TGCGCCAGCAGCTTGGACCCGAGCTCCTACGAGCAGTACTTC. The encoded protein is CASSLDPSSYEQYF.

The rearrangement links TRBV2 to TRBJ2-7, with 9 nucleotides matching TRBD2. The CDR3 runs 15 residues. With 7 bases clipped from V and 2 bases from J, the junction kept 9 bases outside the gene matches. Per germline, CDR1 SNHLY and CDR2 FYNNEI. The CDR3 nucleotides read TGTGCCAGCACGGTGCGGGAGGGGGGTACCTACGAGCAGTACTTC. It specifies CASTVREGGTYEQYF.

The V call is TRBV19, the J call TRBJ1-6; 8 positions match TRBD1. CDR3 length equals 13 residues. Trimming took 3 bases from V and 10 from J; bases not matched to a gene: 2. Germline V CDR1 and CDR2: LNHDA, SQIVND (reference sequence). The CDR3 is CASSMTGVSPLHF. The CDR3 coding sequence is TGTGCCAGTAGTATGACAGGGGTATCACCCCTCCACTTT.

The rearrangement uses TRBV27 and TRBJ2-2; 13 nucleotides agree with TRBD2. The germline V gene encodes CDR1 MNHEY and CDR2 SMNVEV (reference sequence). Trimming at V came to 6 bases and at J to 7 bases, leaving 8 bases not matched to a gene. This CDR3 contains 16 residues. CDR3 loop: CASSPGTSGVGGELFF. In DNA, the CDR3 is TGTGCCAGCAGCCCCGGGACTAGCGGGGTTGGCGGGGAGCTGTTTTTT.

V and J are TRBV28 and TRBJ1-1; 8 bases map to TRBD1. This CDR3 has 13 amino acids. CDR1 MDHEN and CDR2 SYDVKM come from the germline V gene. Germline trimming cut 0 bases from V and 10 bases from J; bases unmatched to any gene: 4. The CDR3 nucleotides read TGTGCCAGCAGTTTATGGGACAGGGTTGGAGCTTTCTTT. It codes for CASSLWDRVGAFF.

This clone was counted a few times. The chain employs TRBV6-1 and TRBJ1-1; D gene uncertain. V was cut by 6 bases and J by 6 bases, with 14 bases left in between. The CDR3 extends over 13 amino acids. Germline CDR1 and CDR2: MNHNS and SASEGT. CDR3 nucleotides: TGTGCCAGCAGCCCTATACGGTTGGCTGAAGCTTTCTTT. Protein: CASSPIRLAEAFF.

This chain uses TRBV5-4 with TRBJ2-2; D perhaps matches TRBD2 (5 bases). The CDR3 loop spans 15 amino acids. V lost 7 bases and J lost 4, with 17 bases in between. CDR1 SGHNT and CDR2 YYREEE come from the germline V gene (reference sequence). Written as DNA, the CDR3 is TGTGCCAGCTCCGCCCGGGGTCTCGGCACCGGGGAGCTGTTTTTT. Residues: CASSARGLGTGELFF.

This chain links TRBV30 with TRBJ2-1; 10 bases fit TRBD1. Germline CDR1 reads GTSNPN; CDR2 reads SVGIG (reference sequence). The CDR3 has 14 residues. V gave up 3 bases and J gave up 7 bases; unmatched junction bases: 6. DNA of the CDR3: TGTGCCTGGAGCCCCGGGACAGGGGTAAATGAGCAGTTCTTC. This encodes CAWSPGTGVNEQFF.

J is TRBJ1-2 and V is TRBV5-1; 11 bases match TRBD1. The CDR3 is 16 amino acids. Losses at the gene ends were 1 base for V and 6 bases for J; bases not matched to a gene: 8. Germline values: CDR1 SGHRS, CDR2 YFSETQ. The CDR3 nucleotides read TGCGCCAGCAGCTTGACACTAGGGACAGGGGGTAATGGCTACACCTTC. Translating it yields CASSLTLGTGGNGYTF.

The chain couples TRBV30 to TRBJ2-3, with 14 bases that match TRBD2. CDR3 length equals 14 residues. The junction had 7 bases not matched to a gene; V was cut back by 7 bases and J by 7 bases. Germline lookup yields CDR1 GTSNPN and CDR2 SVGIG (reference sequence). The CDR3 DNA reads as TGTGCCTTTCTCGGGACTAGCGGGAGAAATACGCAGTATTTT. Amino acid sequence: CAFLGTSGRNTQYF.

The chain joins TRBV7-9 to TRBJ1-1; possibly TRBD1 for D (6 bases). Trimming took off 5 bases at V and 6 bases at J, with 16 bases between the two ends. The V gene's germline CDR1 is SEHNR and CDR2 FQNEAQ (reference sequence). The CDR3 covers 14 residues. The CDR3 is CASSLKNRDAEAFF. CDR3 DNA: TGTGCCAGCAGCCTAAAAAACAGGGACGCTGAAGCTTTCTTT. The whole variable domain, filled in from reference TRBV7-9 and TRBJ1-1, reads DTGVSQNPRHKITKRGQNVTFRCDPISEHNRLYWYRQTLGQGPEFLTYFQNEAQLEKSRLLSDRFSAERPKGSFSTLEIQRTEQGDSAMYLCASSLKNRDAEAFFGQGTRLTVV.